This T cell receptor (beta chain) is from a study of blood T cell repertoires in COVID-19. Study-level background: Italy, Spain and the United States were the sources of the convalescent and acute COVID-19 samples.

The authors' processing: Reference gene primer amplification yielded estimated nucleated cell counts. Profiled with immunoSEQ multiplex PCR; TCRdb holds only in-frame clones, not every one. V and J calls and clone size are as listed in that table; D and trimming were resolved from the DNA. Of tens of thousands of clones in the sample, roughly 79% were seen once. V shed 5 bases, J shed 9 bases, and the junction held 7 bases outside the gene matches. Germline V gene lookup returns CDR1 SGHVS and CDR2 FQNEAQ. The CDR3 loop spans 14 amino acids. The sample was peripheral blood. This TCR was recovered from a human donor in a cohort sampled during active COVID-19. The chain employs TRBV7-8 and TRBJ1-6; 7 bases line up with TRBD1. The CDR3 is CASSGRQGSSPLHF. The CDR3, as DNA: TGTGCCAGCAGCGGTAGACAGGGCAGTTCACCCCTCCACTTT.